The clone carrying this T cell receptor (beta chain) was recorded a few times. Its antigen is unknown. At one boundary the junction diverges from the germline segment, which might be a read error. This specimen comes from a study of identifying expanded T cells in peripheral blood. Clones were sequenced by immunoSEQ multiplex PCR, and TCRdb holds only the in-frame ones, with some missing. Among approximately 120,000 clones, approximately 90% were seen once, and the ten largest hold 7.5% to 9.5%. Points from the study as a whole: Clone count variance between approximately two-week samples rose with total template count.

This receptor was identified in a person aged 18 to 75 in good health. The sequenced sample consisted of blood.

CDR3 coding DNA: TGTGCCAGCAGTTTGGACAGTCATGAAAAACTGTTTTTT. Amino acids: CASSLDSHEKLFF. The rearrangement uses TRBV5-6 and TRBJ1-4, with a tentative D call TRBD1 (6 bases). CDR3 length: 13 residues. The germline gives CDR1 SGHDT, CDR2 YYEEEE.